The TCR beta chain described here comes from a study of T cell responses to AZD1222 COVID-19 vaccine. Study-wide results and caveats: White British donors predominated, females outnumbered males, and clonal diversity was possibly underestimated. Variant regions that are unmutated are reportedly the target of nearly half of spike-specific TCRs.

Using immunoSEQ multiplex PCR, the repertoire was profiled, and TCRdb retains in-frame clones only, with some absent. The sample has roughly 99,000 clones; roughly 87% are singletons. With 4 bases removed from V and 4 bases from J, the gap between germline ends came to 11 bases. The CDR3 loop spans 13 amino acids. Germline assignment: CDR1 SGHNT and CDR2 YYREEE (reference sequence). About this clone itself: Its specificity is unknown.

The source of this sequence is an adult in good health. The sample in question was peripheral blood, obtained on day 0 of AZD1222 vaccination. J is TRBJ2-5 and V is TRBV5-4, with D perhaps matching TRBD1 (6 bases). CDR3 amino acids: CASSTQGGETQYF. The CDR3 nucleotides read TGTGCCAGCAGCACACAAGGGGGAGAGACCCAGTACTTC.